The clone carrying this T cell receptor (beta chain) has only a few counts. The sample is drawn from a study of cytomegalovirus exposure and HLA in healthy donors. PCR was performed using 60 Vbeta and 13 Jbeta primers. Using immunoSEQ multiplex PCR, the repertoire was profiled, and TCRdb retains in-frame clones only, with some absent. The repertoire holds under 250,000 clones, with roughly 84% as singletons. The CDR3 spans 13 residues. The germline V and J ends were trimmed by 0 bases and 10 bases, with 13 bases remaining between them. CDR1 is GTSNPN and CDR2 is SVGIG in the germline V gene (reference sequence).

The chain recombines TRBV30 with TRBJ2-1; no definite D call. Sequencing input: PBMCs. The sequence was obtained from a girl aged 2-15 years in good health and CMV-seronegative. CDR3 nucleotide sequence: TGTGCCTGGAGTGTACTCCCCCCAGGCGAGCAGTTCTTC. This gives the protein CAWSVLPPGEQFF.